This passage covers 17 T cell receptor beta chains from one sample sequenced in a study of cytomegalovirus exposure and HLA in healthy donors. PCR involved 60 Vbeta and 13 Jbeta primers. TCRdb keeps only in-frame clones here, not all; method: immunoSEQ multiplex PCR. The profile shows 180,000 or so clones, around 80% of them singletons. The specimen sequenced was PBMCs. These receptors all come from a girl aged 10 to 17 in good health and CMV-seropositive.

This clone showed up just once. The genes are TRBV29-1 and TRBJ1-2; 7 nucleotides match TRBD1. Germline loops: CDR1 SQVTM, CDR2 ANQGSEA. V was clipped by 6 bases and J by 4 bases; unmatched bases: 5. This CDR3 spans 12 amino acids. The CDR3 protein is CSVKGASYGYTF. The CDR3 region has the DNA TGCAGCGTAAAGGGGGCAAGCTATGGCTACACCTTC.

V is TRBV10-1 and J is TRBJ2-1; 9 nucleotides align to TRBD2. The V gene end was trimmed by 7 bases and the J gene end by 6 bases; junction bases not matched to a gene: 10. The CDR3 loop spans 15 amino acids. Germline lookup yields CDR1 WNHNN and CDR2 SYGVQD (reference sequence). The CDR3 loop reads CASTRPSGKVNEQFF. Here the CDR3 DNA reads TGCGCCAGCACACGCCCTAGCGGGAAGGTCAATGAGCAGTTCTTC.

The J gene is TRBJ2-1, the V gene TRBV5-1; D gene ambiguous. Trimming removed 1 base from V and 7 bases from J, with 18 bases in between. CDR3 length equals 16 residues. Germline V gives CDR1 SGHRS, CDR2 YFSETQ. This CDR3 is CASSLLLLPPPNEQFF. CDR3 DNA sequence: TGCGCCAGCAGCTTGTTGTTACTACCTCCCCCGAATGAGCAGTTCTTC.

V usage is TRBV4-3 and J usage is TRBJ2-6; TRBD2 aligns across 7 bases. The CDR3 runs to 17 residues. The V gene end was trimmed by 4 bases and the J gene end by 0 bases; junction bases not matched to a gene: 6. The germline V gene encodes CDR1 LGHNA and CDR2 YSLEER. Written as DNA, the CDR3 is TGCGCCAGCAGCCCCTCGGCGGGGGTCTCTGGGGCCAACGTCCTGACTTTC. Protein product: CASSPSAGVSGANVLTF.

The chain is built from TRBV19 and TRBJ1-5; 9 nucleotides match TRBD1. The germline V gene has CDR1 LNHDA and CDR2 SQIVND (reference sequence). This CDR3 comprises 14 residues. The V gene end was trimmed by 5 bases and the J gene end by 7 bases; junction bases not matched to a gene: 6. The CDR3: CASSPGTGYQPQHF. The CDR3 bases are TGTGCCAGTAGTCCAGGGACAGGGTACCAGCCCCAGCATTTT.

J is TRBJ2-7 and V is TRBV5-1; 9 bases match TRBD1. Germline V CDR1 and CDR2: SGHRS, YFSETQ. This CDR3 has 16 amino acids. V was pared by 3 bases and J by 2 bases, with 9 bases of the junction left unmatched. CDR3 residues: CASSWTGEDAPYEQYF. In nucleotides, the CDR3 is TGCGCCAGCAGCTGGACAGGGGAGGACGCACCCTACGAGCAGTACTTC.

The chain links TRBV30 to TRBJ2-5, with D maybe TRBD2 (6 bases). Germline V CDR1 and CDR2: GTSNPN, SVGIG (reference sequence). The CDR3 spans 13 residues. V was shortened by 1 base and J by 4 bases, with 10 bases between the two germline ends. The CDR3 sequence is CAWSGTRGETQYF. CDR3 nucleotides: TGTGCCTGGAGTGGGACGCGGGGAGAGACCCAGTACTTC.

The V call is TRBV11-2, the J call TRBJ2-3; TRBD2 is a possible D gene (7 bases). The germline gives CDR1 SGHAT, CDR2 FQNNGV. The CDR3 is made up of 18 amino acids. V was clipped by 5 bases and J by 2 bases, with 23 bases between them. The CDR3 loop is CASSPPWGLAAHTDTQYF. CDR3 in DNA: TGTGCCAGCAGCCCGCCCTGGGGGCTAGCGGCCCACACAGATACGCAGTATTTT. Filled out from reference TRBV11-2 and TRBJ2-3, the complete variable domain reads EAGVAQSPRYKIIEKRQSVAFWCNPISGHATLYWYQQILGQGPKLLIQFQNNGVVDDSQLPKDRFSAERLKGVDSTLKIQPAKLEDSAVYLCASSPPWGLAAHTDTQYFGPGTRLTVL.

This rearrangement joins TRBV4-2 to TRBJ2-1; TRBD2 agrees at 9 bases. J lost 7 bases, V lost 3 bases, and 19 bases had no gene match. CDR1 is LGHNA and CDR2 is YNFKEQ in the germline V gene. This CDR3 is 19 amino acids long. This CDR3 reads CASSQRITPIAGVVNEQFF. CDR3 DNA: TGTGCCAGCAGCCAGCGTATTACCCCGATAGCGGGAGTGGTTAATGAGCAGTTCTTC.

This chain connects TRBV19 to TRBJ1-2; no firm D call. The germline V gene encodes CDR1 LNHDA and CDR2 SQIVND (reference sequence). The CDR3 runs to 13 residues. V lost 5 bases and J 12 bases, leaving 19 bases between the germline ends. The CDR3 sequence: CASSPLARGRDTF. DNA for the CDR3: TGTGCCAGTAGTCCCCTCGCTCGGGGAAGAGACACCTTC. Based on the CDR3 plus reference TRBV19 and TRBJ1-2, the full variable domain is DGGITQSPKYLFRKEGQNVTLSCEQNLNHDAMYWYRQDPGQGLRLIYYSQIVNDFQKGDIAEGYSVSREKKESFPLTVTSAQKNPTAFYLCASSPLARGRDTFGSGTRLTVV.

CDR3 loop: CASSPRTGSTYNEQFF. In DNA, the CDR3 is TGTGCCAGCAGCCCAAGGACGGGATCTACCTACAATGAGCAGTTCTTC. The chain employs TRBV7-6 and TRBJ2-1; possibly TRBD2 for D (5 bases). The V and J ends lost 5 bases and 2 bases respectively, with 16 bases between them. Germline V gene lookup returns CDR1 SGHVS and CDR2 FNYEAQ. This CDR3 contains 16 residues.

This clone occurred a few times. The chain carries TRBV2 and TRBJ1-5; 10 bases agree with TRBD1. Trimming at V came to 6 bases and at J to 9 bases, leaving 8 bases not matched to a gene. The CDR3 covers 14 residues. CDR1 and CDR2 from the germline V gene are SNHLY and FYNNEI. CDR3 amino acids: CASRGQGPSMPQHF. CDR3 DNA sequence: TGTGCCAGCAGGGGACAGGGGCCGTCGATGCCCCAGCATTTT.

This rearrangement joins TRBV27 to TRBJ2-1; 7 bases agree with TRBD2. The CDR3 is made up of 12 amino acids. Trimming removed 3 bases from V and 10 bases from J; junction bases left unmatched: 3. CDR1 and CDR2 (germline): MNHEY, SMNVEV (reference sequence). The CDR3 region is CASSFKREEQFF. The CDR3 DNA sequence: TGTGCCAGCAGTTTCAAGCGGGAAGAGCAGTTCTTC.

The J gene is TRBJ2-6, the V gene TRBV7-2; unclear D gene. V gave up 3 bases and J gave up 3 bases, with 3 bases separating them. Germline V CDR1 and CDR2: SGHTA, FQGNSA. The CDR3 consists of 13 residues. This CDR3 reads CASSFFGANVLTF. In nucleotides, the CDR3 is TGTGCCAGCAGCTTCTTTGGGGCCAACGTCCTGACTTTC.

The rearrangement joins TRBV6-5 to TRBJ2-7; the match to TRBD2 covers 10 bases. V dropped 7 bases and J dropped 4; count of bases not matched to a gene: 10. This CDR3 region has 15 residues. The germline V gene encodes CDR1 MNHEY and CDR2 SVGAGI. The CDR3 here is CASTSGGLATYEQYF. The CDR3 nucleotides are TGTGCCAGCACTTCGGGGGGACTAGCGACATACGAGCAGTACTTC.

The chain carries TRBV6-5 and TRBJ2-1; TRBD2 aligns across 8 bases. The CDR3 covers 12 residues. Germline-derived CDR1 and CDR2 are MNHEY and SVGAGI. The trim removed 7 bases at V and 8 bases at J, leaving 4 bases unmatched. As DNA, the CDR3 is TGTGCCAGCAAGCGGCGGGGGGATGAGCAGTTCTTC. It specifies CASKRRGDEQFF.

The rearrangement uses TRBV7-9 and TRBJ1-4; 8 nucleotides match TRBD1. The CDR3 contains 14 residues. Germline assignment: CDR1 SEHNR and CDR2 FQNEAQ (reference sequence). After removal of 4 bases from V and 8 bases from J, the junction contained 6 bases not matched to a gene. CDR3 nucleotides: TGTGCCAGCAGCTCCCAGGGGGCAGGGGAAAAACTGTTTTTT. It codes for CASSSQGAGEKLFF.